This section outlines one TCR beta chain sequence together with its context. Antigen: not known. At one end the junction does not follow the germline gene, possibly because of a read error. Different DNA sequences within this sample yield the same CDR3. Among the donors, all were healthy bone marrow donors. This entry belongs to a study of cytomegalovirus exposure and HLA in healthy donors. At the level of the study: Around 79 million unique TCRs, all from HLA-typed donors, were included in an early release of the data.

Researchers ran the PCR with 60 Vbeta and 13 Jbeta primers. Authors' data handling: Approximately 73 million unique TCR beta chains, 9 million to 12 million shared, were counted in a later analysis. Clones were sequenced by immunoSEQ multiplex PCR, and TCRdb holds only the in-frame ones, with some missing. V and J calls and clone size are given by that table; D and trimming were obtained from the DNA. The table lists approximately 240,000 clones, about 81% of them singletons. Broader study findings: Across HLA loci, a later analysis found differing TCR association rates, with DRB1 most and HLA-C fewest.

The CDR3 covers 15 residues. Germline CDR1 MNHNY, CDR2 SVGAGI (reference sequence). This chain joins TRBV6-6 and TRBJ1-6; tentative D call: TRBD1 (5 bases). Sequencing was performed on PBMCs. The receptor's source is a woman aged 40 to 50 in good health and CMV-seropositive. CDR3 coding DNA: TGTGCCAGCAGTTACTCAGCGGGGGTAAATTCCCCCCTCCACTTT. As protein: CASSYSAGVNSPLHF.